The clone carrying this TCR beta chain was counted between two and nine times. What it recognizes is unknown. This sample is part of a study of CD8 T cells in ankylosing spondylitis. This CDR3 spans 15 amino acids. From germline, CDR1 is SNHLY and CDR2 FYNNEI. Trimming took 2 bases from V and 3 from J, leaving 14 bases between them. General study findings and limits: Typical of ankylosing spondylitis blood, it appeared, was a TCR beta motif of eight highly homologous variants.

TCRdb independently ran MiXCR on the 5' RACE reads; one entry per CDR3 protein. Seen here are fewer than 450,000 distinct CDR3 sequences, roughly 17% observed once, and the top ten hold 0.95% to 1.1%. This rearrangement joins TRBV2 to TRBJ2-7; TRBD2 is a possible D gene (6 bases). This TCR was sampled from a male donor with ankylosing spondylitis. The sample consisted of blood, either unsorted or a sorted T cell fraction (not recorded which). CDR3 bases: TGTGCCAGCAGTGAACGGGGGAATGGGGTCTACGAGCAGTACTTC. Translated, it gives CASSERGNGVYEQYF.